Listed here is a single TCR beta chain. The sample comes from a study of OX40 agonist ivuxolimab in advanced cancers. Patients were excluded for autoimmune disease history or systemic immunosuppression. Sequenced by immunoSEQ multiplex PCR; TCRdb stores in-frame clones only, minus some. The table records more than 60,000 clones, 90% of them present only once. The TCR was taken from an adult with an advanced solid tumor such as melanoma, head and neck, liver or kidney cancer. This sample comprised CD4+ or CD8+ T cells sorted from blood, obtained in a trial of the OX40 agonist ivuxolimab.

The CDR3 sequence: CASSPVRGPYSNQPQHF. The CDR3 DNA reads TGTGCCAGCAGCCCCGTTCGGGGCCCGTATAGCAATCAGCCCCAGCATTTT. The chain uses TRBV11-1 and TRBJ1-5, with D possibly TRBD1 on 5 matching bases. CDR1 and CDR2 from the germline V gene are SGHAT and FQDESV (reference sequence). V dropped 5 bases and J dropped 0 bases, with 17 bases sitting between them. This CDR3 spans 17 amino acids. Drawing the rest from reference TRBV11-1 and TRBJ1-5, the complete variable domain is EAEVAQSPRYKITEKSQAVAFWCDPISGHATLYWYRQILGQGPELLVQFQDESVVDDSQLPKDRFSAERLKGVDSTLKIQPAELGDSAMYLCASSPVRGPYSNQPQHFGDGTRLSIL.